The TCR beta chain under discussion was sequenced for a study of vaccination effects on CD4 cells after COVID-19. Study-wide context: Peptide-pool stimulation followed by sequencing identified expanded antigen-specific CD4+ clonotypes in the ViraFEST assay. Sampling occurred a median 72 days post second dose, range 14 to 241. Study conclusions and caveats: Cross-reactivity toward common cold coronaviruses was confined to only 1 of 255 vaccine-induced clones in healthy vaccinees.

Sequenced by immunoSEQ multiplex PCR; TCRdb stores in-frame clones only, minus some. Here the sample spans 35,000 to 55,000 clones, approximately 77% being singletons. The germline CDR1 and CDR2 sequences are LNHDA and SQIVND (reference sequence). This CDR3 region has 15 residues. The germline V and J ends were trimmed by 4 bases and 3 bases, with 15 bases remaining between them. Turning to this clone: Its specificity is not known.

Culture lasted over 9 days before CD4+ T cell isolation. The cohort was immunized with two doses of either the BNT162b2 or mRNA-1273 vaccine. The sequence was collected from a human donor who received a COVID-19 vaccine. This sequence joins TRBV19 and TRBJ1-2; weak D call: TRBD1 (5 bases). This specimen consisted of CD4+ T cells from PBMCs cultured without peptide, obtained after COVID-19 vaccination. The CDR3 loop reads CASSRDRTPYYGYTF. DNA of the CDR3: TGTGCCAGTAGTAGGGACCGGACGCCTTACTATGGCTACACCTTC. Full variable domain (remainder filled in from reference TRBV19 and TRBJ1-2): DGGITQSPKYLFRKEGQNVTLSCEQNLNHDAMYWYRQDPGQGLRLIYYSQIVNDFQKGDIAEGYSVSREKKESFPLTVTSAQKNPTAFYLCASSRDRTPYYGYTFGSGTRLTVV.